Shown below are 3 T cell receptor beta chains from a single sample sequenced in a study of blood T cell repertoires in COVID-19. Assay: immunoSEQ multiplex PCR; the TCRdb copy retains only in-frame clones and omits some. This table holds 250,000 to 300,000 clones, roughly 92% found once. The sample was peripheral blood. The receptors derive from a woman aged 30 to 39 with COVID-19, enrolled during active disease.

The chain joins TRBV5-4 to TRBJ1-4; possible D gene TRBD1, 6 bases. The germline V and J ends were trimmed by 2 bases and 8 bases, with 13 bases remaining between them. In germline, CDR1 is SGHNT, CDR2 YYREEE (reference sequence). The CDR3 extends over 14 amino acids. CDR3 DNA: TGTGCCAGCAGCTTAACGAGGGGGTCGGAAAAACTGTTTTTT. This codes for CASSLTRGSEKLFF.

This chain links TRBV29-1 with TRBJ1-1; no clear D gene. This CDR3 has 13 amino acids. The V and J ends lost 1 base and 0 bases respectively, with 6 bases between them. Per the germline V gene, CDR1 is SQVTM and CDR2 is ANQGSEA. CDR3 protein: CSVEGLLNTEAFF. CDR3 sequence (DNA): TGCAGCGTTGAAGGACTGTTGAACACTGAAGCTTTCTTT.

CDR3 DNA sequence: TGTGCCAGTAGCATCCAGGGAATGTCATACAATGAGCAGTTCTTC. Its protein is CASSIQGMSYNEQFF. This sequence joins TRBV19 and TRBJ2-1; D may be TRBD1 (5 bases). The length of the CDR3 is 15 residues. In germline, CDR1 is LNHDA, CDR2 SQIVND (reference sequence). V was cut by 6 bases and J by 4 bases, with 16 bases left in between.